This is a list of T cell receptor beta chains from one sample in a study of blood T cell repertoires in COVID-19. Clones were sequenced by immunoSEQ multiplex PCR, and TCRdb holds only the in-frame ones, with some missing. The sample contains about 300,000 clones, 89% of which appear only once. Sequenced input: PBMCs or T cells enriched from blood (not recorded which). The receptors were gathered from a woman between 45 and 60 years old who had been exposed to COVID-19. Each CDR3 is given with its conserved first and last residue. A D gene is named only where the DNA matches it firmly. The size entry is marked missing in some rows and otherwise reads once, few, many or a size class.

J,D,V,size,CDR3,DNA
TRBJ2-3,TRBD2,TRBV4-1,-,CASSQDRSGGADTQYF,TGCGCCAGCAGCCAAGATCGTAGCGGGGGGGCAGATACGCAGTATTTT
TRBJ2-4,-,TRBV7-2,once,CASSVRRDLAKNIQYF,TGTGCCAGCAGCGTCCGGCGGGACTTAGCCAAAAACATTCAGTACTTC
TRBJ1-3,-,TRBV7-9,-,CASRPASGAGNTIYF,TGTGCCAGCAGGCCCGCCTCGGGGGCTGGAAACACCATATATTTT
TRBJ1-1,TRBD1,TRBV18,once,CASSQRQGLYTEAFF,TGTGCCAGCTCCCAAAGACAGGGTCTATACACTGAAGCTTTCTTT
TRBJ2-5,-,TRBV2,-,CASCLQETQYF,TGTGCCAGCTGTCTCCAGGAGACCCAGTACTTC
TRBJ1-5,TRBD1,TRBV7-8,-,CASSLGIDRVSNQPQHF,TGTGCCAGCAGCTTAGGTATCGACAGGGTGAGCAATCAGCCCCAGCATTTT
TRBJ1-2,TRBD1,TRBV5-1,few,CASSYDPTGLYGYTF,TGCGCCAGCAGCTACGACCCGACAGGGCTCTATGGCTACACCTTC
TRBJ2-6,-,TRBV28,-,CASLYRAGANVLTF,TGTGCCAGCCTTTACAGGGCTGGGGCCAACGTCCTGACTTTC
TRBJ1-3,-,TRBV5-1,-,CASYLLDTIYF,TGCGCCAGCTATTTGTTAGACACCATATATTTT
TRBJ2-2,TRBD1,TRBV19,-,CASKGQVNTGELFF,TGTGCCAGTAAGGGACAGGTCAACACCGGGGAGCTGTTTTTT
TRBJ1-3,-,TRBV19,-,CASRSGQFSGNTIYF,TGTGCCAGTAGGTCGGGACAATTCTCTGGAAACACCATATATTTT
TRBJ2-7,-,TRBV6-5,-,CASSYGGQGSSYEQYF,TGTGCCAGCAGTTACGGGGGCCAGGGGAGCTCCTACGAGCAGTACTTC
TRBJ1-1,-,TRBV18,once,CASGTTAGHTEAFF,TGTGCCAGCGGTACCACTGCAGGGCACACTGAAGCTTTCTTT
TRBJ2-7,TRBD2,TRBV7-2,-,CASSLVTSGTYEQYF,TGTGCCAGCAGCTTAGTAACTAGCGGTACCTACGAGCAGTACTTC
TRBJ1-5,TRBD1,TRBV5-8,-,CASRRTGHHNQPQHF,TGTGCCAGCAGGAGGACAGGGCACCACAATCAGCCCCAGCATTTT
TRBJ1-1,-,TRBV6-5,-,CASSTTGTTEAFF,TGTGCCAGCAGTACTACAGGGACCACTGAAGCTTTCTTT
TRBJ2-6,TRBD1,TRBV15,-,CATSSPGTGVPNSGANVLTF,TGTGCCACCAGCAGTCCCGGGACAGGGGTTCCTAACTCTGGGGCCAACGTCCTGACTTTC
TRBJ2-1,-,TRBV30,-,CAWSDREGMVNEQFF,TGTGCCTGGAGTGACAGAGAGGGTATGGTCAATGAGCAGTTCTTC
TRBJ1-1,TRBD1,TRBV5-1,few,CASSQGTGSAEAFF,TGCGCCAGCAGCCAGGGGACAGGGAGCGCTGAAGCTTTCTTT
TRBJ1-1,-,TRBV3-1/TRBV3-2,-,CASSQVATNTEAFF,TGTGCCAGCAGCCAAGTTGCTACGAACACTGAAGCTTTCTTT
TRBJ1-6,TRBD1,TRBV19,-,CASSNRTGGGLHF,TGTGCCAGTAGTAACCGGACAGGGGGTGGACTCCACTTT
TRBJ2-1,TRBD1,TRBV3-1/TRBV3-2,-,CASRPTGSSYNEQFF,TGTGCCAGCAGGCCGACAGGGAGCTCCTACAATGAGCAGTTCTTC
TRBJ2-7,-,TRBV5-6,-,CASSGVRSSYEQYF,TGTGCCAGCAGCGGAGTAAGGAGCTCCTACGAGCAGTACTTC
TRBJ2-2,TRBD2,TRBV11-2,-,CASSQTSGPVTGELFF,TGTGCCAGCAGCCAAACTAGCGGGCCCGTCACCGGGGAGCTGTTTTTT
TRBJ2-5,-,TRBV19,-,CASSPRVRETQYF,TGTGCCAGTAGCCCCAGGGTCCGGGAGACCCAGTACTTC
TRBJ1-1,-,TRBV5-6,-,CASSARQGRAFF,TGTGCCAGCAGTGCTAGGCAGGGTAGAGCTTTCTTT
TRBJ2-7,-,TRBV2,-,CASSEYGPTYEQYF,TGTGCCAGCAGTGAATACGGTCCGACCTACGAGCAGTACTTC
TRBJ2-7,TRBD1,TRBV5-6,-,CASSQGDRAYEQYF,TGTGCCAGCAGCCAAGGGGACAGGGCCTACGAGCAGTACTTC
TRBJ2-3,TRBD2,TRBV5-1,-,CASSLALAGGEDTQYF,TGCGCCAGCAGCTTGGCTCTAGCGGGGGGTGAAGATACGCAGTATTTT
TRBJ1-6,-,TRBV7-8,-,CASSLQWTANSPLHF,TGTGCCAGCAGCTTACAGTGGACAGCTAATTCACCCCTCCACTTT
TRBJ1-6,-,TRBV5-4,-,CASSGRGVVDSPLHF,TGTGCCAGCAGCGGCAGGGGAGTAGTCGATTCACCCCTCCACTTT